This T cell receptor beta chain was captured by sequencing in a study of T cell responses to AZD1222 COVID-19 vaccine. Study conclusions and caveats: At 160-218 and 743-854, vaccine-associated CD4 TCRs were dominant, and they spanned spike. Baseline serostatus was positive in only six AZD1222 recipients. Mostly white British, mostly female donors; authors suggested clonal diversity may be underestimated.

Whether given at about 4 or about 12 weeks, second doses were pooled. Per the germline V gene, CDR1 is SGHAT and CDR2 is FQDESV (reference sequence). The CDR3 consists of 14 residues. V gave up 6 bases and J gave up 6 bases; unmatched junction bases: 6. Only one count was recorded for this clone. Antigen unknown. Sequencing was performed with immunoSEQ multiplex PCR; in TCRdb, only in-frame clones are kept and a portion is missing. The data hold tens of thousands of clones, with 91% observed a single time. The TCR originated in an adult who received the AZD1222 COVID-19 vaccine. The sample in question was peripheral blood, obtained 28 days after the second AZD1222 dose. The J gene is TRBJ2-1, the V gene TRBV11-1, with 9 bases that match TRBD1. The CDR3 loop is CASRRTGAGNEQFF. The DNA of the CDR3 is TGTGCCAGCAGAAGGACAGGGGCGGGCAATGAGCAGTTCTTC.